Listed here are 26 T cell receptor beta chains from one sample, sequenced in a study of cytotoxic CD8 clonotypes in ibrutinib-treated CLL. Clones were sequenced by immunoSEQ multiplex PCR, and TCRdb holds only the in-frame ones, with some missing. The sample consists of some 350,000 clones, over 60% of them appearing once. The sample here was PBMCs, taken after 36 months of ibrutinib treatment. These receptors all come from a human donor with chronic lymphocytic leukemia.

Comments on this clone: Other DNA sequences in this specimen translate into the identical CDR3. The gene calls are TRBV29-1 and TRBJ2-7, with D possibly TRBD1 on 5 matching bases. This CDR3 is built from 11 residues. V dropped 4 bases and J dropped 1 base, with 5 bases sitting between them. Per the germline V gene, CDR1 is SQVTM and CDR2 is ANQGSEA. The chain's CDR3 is CSVGQSYEQYF. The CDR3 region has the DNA TGCAGCGTTGGACAGTCCTACGAGCAGTACTTC.

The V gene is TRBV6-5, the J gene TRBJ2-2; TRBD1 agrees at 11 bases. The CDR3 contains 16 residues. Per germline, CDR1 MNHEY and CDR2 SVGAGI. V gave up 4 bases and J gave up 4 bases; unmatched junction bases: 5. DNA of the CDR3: TGTGCCAGCAGTTTGGGGACAGGGGGTTTCACCGGGGAGCTGTTTTTT. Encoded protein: CASSLGTGGFTGELFF.

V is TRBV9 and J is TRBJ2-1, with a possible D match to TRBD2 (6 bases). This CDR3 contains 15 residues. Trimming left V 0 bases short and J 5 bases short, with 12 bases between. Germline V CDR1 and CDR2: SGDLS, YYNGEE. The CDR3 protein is CASSVGGVANNEQFF. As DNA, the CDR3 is TGTGCCAGCAGCGTAGGGGGGGTAGCCAACAATGAGCAGTTCTTC.

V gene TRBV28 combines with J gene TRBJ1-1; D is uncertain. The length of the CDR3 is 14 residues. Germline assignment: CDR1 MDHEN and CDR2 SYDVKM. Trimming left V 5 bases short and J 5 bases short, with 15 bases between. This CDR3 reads CASSRRVVWTEAFF. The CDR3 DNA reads TGTGCCAGCAGTAGGAGGGTCGTTTGGACTGAAGCTTTCTTT.

The CDR3 sequence is CASSLFPALQETQYF. Here the CDR3 DNA reads TGCGCCAGCAGCTTGTTTCCGGCACTCCAAGAGACCCAGTACTTC. The chain has TRBV5-1 and TRBJ2-5; no definite D call. Per germline, CDR1 SGHRS and CDR2 YFSETQ. The CDR3 totals 15 residues. With 1 base removed from V and 1 base from J, the gap between germline ends came to 11 bases. Combining the CDR3 with reference TRBV5-1 and TRBJ2-5 gives the whole variable domain KAGVTQTPRYLIKTRGQQVTLSCSPISGHRSVSWYQQTPGQGLQFLFEYFSETQRNKGNFPGRFSGRQFSNSRSEMNVSTLELGDSALYLCASSLFPALQETQYFGPGTRLLVL.

CDR3 in DNA: TGCGCCAGCAGCCAACCGGGACTCCCTGGGGAGCAGTTCTTC. Its protein is CASSQPGLPGEQFF. The chain has TRBV4-1 and TRBJ2-1, with D perhaps matching TRBD2 (6 bases). CDR1 is MGHRA and CDR2 is YSYEKL in the germline V gene. V lost 2 bases to trimming and J lost 10 bases, with 15 bases between them. This CDR3 contains 14 residues.

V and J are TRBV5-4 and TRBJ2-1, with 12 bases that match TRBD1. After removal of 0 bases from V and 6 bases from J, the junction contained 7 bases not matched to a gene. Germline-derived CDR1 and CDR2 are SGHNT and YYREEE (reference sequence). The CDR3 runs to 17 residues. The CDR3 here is CASSLVSGQGALNEQFF. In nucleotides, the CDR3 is TGTGCCAGCAGCTTGGTCTCGGGACAGGGGGCGCTCAATGAGCAGTTCTTC.

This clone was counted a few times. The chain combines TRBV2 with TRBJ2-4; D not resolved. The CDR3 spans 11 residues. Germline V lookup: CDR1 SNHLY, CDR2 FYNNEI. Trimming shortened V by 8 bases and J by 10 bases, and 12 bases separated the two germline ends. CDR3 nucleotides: TGTGCCAGCCTAATAGGGTCAATTCAGTACTTC. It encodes CASLIGSIQYF.

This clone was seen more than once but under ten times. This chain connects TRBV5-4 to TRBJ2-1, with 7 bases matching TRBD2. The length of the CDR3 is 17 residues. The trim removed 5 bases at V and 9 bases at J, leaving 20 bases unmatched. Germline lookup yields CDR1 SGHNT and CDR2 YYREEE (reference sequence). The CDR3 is CASSPISGTALEVEQFF. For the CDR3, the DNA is TGTGCCAGCAGTCCCATCAGCGGGACCGCCCTAGAAGTTGAGCAGTTCTTC.

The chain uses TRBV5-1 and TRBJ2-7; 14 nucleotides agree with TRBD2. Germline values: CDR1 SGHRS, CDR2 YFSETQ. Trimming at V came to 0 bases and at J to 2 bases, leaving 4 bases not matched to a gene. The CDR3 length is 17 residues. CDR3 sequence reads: CASSLGWGLAGAYEQYF. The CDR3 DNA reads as TGCGCCAGCAGCTTGGGTTGGGGACTAGCGGGAGCCTACGAGCAGTACTTC.

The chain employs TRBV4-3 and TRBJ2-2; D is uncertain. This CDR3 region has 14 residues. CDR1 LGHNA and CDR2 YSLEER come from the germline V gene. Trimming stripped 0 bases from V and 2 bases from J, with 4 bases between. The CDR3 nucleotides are TGCGCCAGCAGCCAAGAGGGTAACACCGGGGAGCTGTTTTTT. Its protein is CASSQEGNTGELFF.

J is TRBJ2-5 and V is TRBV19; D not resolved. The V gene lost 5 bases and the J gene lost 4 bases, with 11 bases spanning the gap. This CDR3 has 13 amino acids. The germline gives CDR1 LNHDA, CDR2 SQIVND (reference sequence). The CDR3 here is CASSSRPGETQYF. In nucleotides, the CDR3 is TGTGCCAGTAGTTCCAGACCCGGAGAGACCCAGTACTTC.

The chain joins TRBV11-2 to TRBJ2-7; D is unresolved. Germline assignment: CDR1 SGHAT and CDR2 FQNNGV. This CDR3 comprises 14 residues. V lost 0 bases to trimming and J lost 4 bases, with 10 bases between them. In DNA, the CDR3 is TGTGCCAGCAGCTTAGAGGGGTGGTGGTACGAGCAGTACTTC. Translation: CASSLEGWWYEQYF.

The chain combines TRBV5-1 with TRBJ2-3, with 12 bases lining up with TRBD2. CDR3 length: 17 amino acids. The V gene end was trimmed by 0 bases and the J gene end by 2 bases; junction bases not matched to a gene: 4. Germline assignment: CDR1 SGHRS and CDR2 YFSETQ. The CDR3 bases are TGCGCCAGCAGCTTGGGACTAGCGGGAGTCGCCACAGATACGCAGTATTTT. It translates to CASSLGLAGVATDTQYF. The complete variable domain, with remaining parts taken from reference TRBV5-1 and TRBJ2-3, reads KAGVTQTPRYLIKTRGQQVTLSCSPISGHRSVSWYQQTPGQGLQFLFEYFSETQRNKGNFPGRFSGRQFSNSRSEMNVSTLELGDSALYLCASSLGLAGVATDTQYFGPGTRLTVL.

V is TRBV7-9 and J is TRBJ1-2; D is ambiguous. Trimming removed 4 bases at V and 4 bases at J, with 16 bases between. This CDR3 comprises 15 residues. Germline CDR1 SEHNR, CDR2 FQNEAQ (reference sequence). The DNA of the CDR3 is TGTGCCAGCAGCTCCCAACCTGGCTACGTCTATGGCTACACCTTC. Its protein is CASSSQPGYVYGYTF.

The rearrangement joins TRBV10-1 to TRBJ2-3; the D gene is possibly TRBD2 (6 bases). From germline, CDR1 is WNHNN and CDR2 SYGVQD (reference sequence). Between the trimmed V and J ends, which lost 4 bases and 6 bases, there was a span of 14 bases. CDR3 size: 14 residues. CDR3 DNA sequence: TGCGCCAGCAGTGTTGCGCGGGAATGGGATACGCAGTATTTT. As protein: CASSVAREWDTQYF.

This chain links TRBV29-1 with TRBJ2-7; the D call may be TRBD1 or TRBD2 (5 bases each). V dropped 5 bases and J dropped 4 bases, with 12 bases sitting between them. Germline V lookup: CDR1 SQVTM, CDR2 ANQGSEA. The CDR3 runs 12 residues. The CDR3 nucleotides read TGCAGCGTTTGTCGGGACGGATACGAGCAGTACTTC. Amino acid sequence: CSVCRDGYEQYF.

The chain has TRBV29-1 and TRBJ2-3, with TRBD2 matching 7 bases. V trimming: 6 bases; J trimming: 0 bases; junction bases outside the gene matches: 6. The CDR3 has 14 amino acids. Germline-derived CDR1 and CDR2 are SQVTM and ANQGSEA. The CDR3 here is CSVLGGRSTDTQYF. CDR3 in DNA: TGCAGCGTCCTGGGGGGGAGAAGCACAGATACGCAGTATTTT.

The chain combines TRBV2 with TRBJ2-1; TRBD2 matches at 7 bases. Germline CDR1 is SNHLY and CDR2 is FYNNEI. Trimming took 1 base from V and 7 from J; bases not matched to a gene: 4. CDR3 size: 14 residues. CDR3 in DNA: TGTGCCAGCAGTGAAGGTCTAGCGGCGAATGAGCAGTTCTTC. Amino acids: CASSEGLAANEQFF.

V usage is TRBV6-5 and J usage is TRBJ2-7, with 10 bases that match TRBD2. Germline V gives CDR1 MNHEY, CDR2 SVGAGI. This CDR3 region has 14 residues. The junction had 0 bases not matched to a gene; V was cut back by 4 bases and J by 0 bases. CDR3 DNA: TGTGCCAGCAGTTCTAGCGGGAGCTCCTACGAGCAGTACTTC. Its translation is CASSSSGSSYEQYF.

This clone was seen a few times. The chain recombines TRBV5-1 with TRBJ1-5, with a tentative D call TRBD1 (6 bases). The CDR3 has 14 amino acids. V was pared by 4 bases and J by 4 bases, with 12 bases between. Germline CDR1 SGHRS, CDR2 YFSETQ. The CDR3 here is CASSHLRGNQPQHF. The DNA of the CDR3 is TGCGCCAGCAGCCACCTCAGGGGTAATCAGCCCCAGCATTTT. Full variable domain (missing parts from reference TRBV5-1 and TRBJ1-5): KAGVTQTPRYLIKTRGQQVTLSCSPISGHRSVSWYQQTPGQGLQFLFEYFSETQRNKGNFPGRFSGRQFSNSRSEMNVSTLELGDSALYLCASSHLRGNQPQHFGDGTRLSIL.

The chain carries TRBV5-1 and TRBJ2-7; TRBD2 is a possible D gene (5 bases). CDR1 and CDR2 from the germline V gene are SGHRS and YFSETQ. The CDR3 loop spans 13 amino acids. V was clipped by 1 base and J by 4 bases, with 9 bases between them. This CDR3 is CASSLLEGYEQYF. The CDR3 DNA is TGCGCCAGCAGCTTGTTAGAGGGTTACGAGCAGTACTTC.

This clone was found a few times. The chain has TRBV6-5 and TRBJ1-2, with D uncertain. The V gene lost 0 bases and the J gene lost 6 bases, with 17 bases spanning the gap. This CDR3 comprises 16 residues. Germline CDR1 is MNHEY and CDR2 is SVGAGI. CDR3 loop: CASSYSIGRGFNGYTF. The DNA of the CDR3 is TGTGCCAGCAGTTACTCGATTGGTCGGGGTTTCAATGGCTACACCTTC.

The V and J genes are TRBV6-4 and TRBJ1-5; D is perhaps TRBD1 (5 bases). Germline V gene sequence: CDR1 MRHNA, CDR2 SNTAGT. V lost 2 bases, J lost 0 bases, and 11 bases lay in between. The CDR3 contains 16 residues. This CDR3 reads CASSDRGGYSNQPQHF. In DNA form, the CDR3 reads TGTGCCAGCAGTGACCGTGGGGGGTATAGCAATCAGCCCCAGCATTTT.

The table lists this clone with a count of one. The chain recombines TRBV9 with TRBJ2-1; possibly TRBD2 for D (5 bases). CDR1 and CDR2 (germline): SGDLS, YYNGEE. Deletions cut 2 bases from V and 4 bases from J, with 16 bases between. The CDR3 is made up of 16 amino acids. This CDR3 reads CASSVRSGILYNEQFF. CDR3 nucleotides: TGTGCCAGCAGCGTTCGGTCCGGGATTTTATACAATGAGCAGTTCTTC.

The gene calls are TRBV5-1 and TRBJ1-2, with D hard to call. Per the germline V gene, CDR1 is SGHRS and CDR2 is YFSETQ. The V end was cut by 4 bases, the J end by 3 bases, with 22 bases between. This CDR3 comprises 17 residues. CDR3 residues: CASSPLGSERWYYGYTF. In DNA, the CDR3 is TGCGCCAGCAGCCCCTTGGGGAGTGAGAGGTGGTACTATGGCTACACCTTC.